The 6 T cell receptor beta chains below were found in one sample sequenced in a study of neurological immune-mediated disorders. TCRdb ran MiXCR on the 5' RACE reads and lists one entry per CDR3 protein. The sample includes 50,000 to 85,000 distinct CDR3 sequences, 5.2% seen only once; the top ten take less than 3.5%. Specimen: PBMCs. The receptors shown here come from a woman aged 30 to 39 with multiple sclerosis.

Ten or more counts support this clonotype. The rearrangement joins TRBV5-1 to TRBJ1-4; no firm D call. V gave up 2 bases and J gave up 5 bases, with 4 bases separating them. This CDR3 is built from 12 residues. In germline, CDR1 is SGHRS, CDR2 YFSETQ. CDR3 DNA sequence: TGCGCCAGCAGCTTAGGGAATGAAAAACTGTTTTTT. This codes for CASSLGNEKLFF.

This clonotype was counted at least ten times. The rearrangement links TRBV7-9 to TRBJ2-5; D is perhaps TRBD2 (6 bases). This CDR3 comprises 14 residues. CDR1 is SEHNR, CDR2 FQNEAQ, per germline (reference sequence). Trimming shortened V by 6 bases and J by 1 base, and 12 bases separated the two germline ends. CDR3 sequence: CASRRGASQETQYF. CDR3 nucleotides: TGTGCCAGCAGGCGGGGCGCCTCCCAAGAGACCCAGTACTTC.

This clonotype was recorded at least ten times. The rearrangement links TRBV29-1 to TRBJ2-5; 10 bases align to TRBD2. The CDR3 is 13 residues long. Per the germline V gene, CDR1 is SQVTM and CDR2 is ANQGSEA. V gave up 7 bases and J gave up 8 bases; unmatched junction bases: 10. CDR3 in amino acids: CSAISGGTSTQYF. The CDR3 nucleotides are TGCAGCGCGATTAGCGGGGGGACTTCCACCCAGTACTTC.

Details on this clonotype: At one end the junction does not follow the germline gene, possibly because of a read error. The chain carries TRBV30 and TRBJ1-5; D is perhaps TRBD1 (5 bases). Germline V gene lookup returns CDR1 GTSNPN and CDR2 SVGIG (reference sequence). The CDR3 loop spans 15 amino acids. The CDR3 spells CAWDHSGTSNQPQNF. The CDR3 DNA reads TGTGCCTGGGACCATTCCGGGACTTCCAATCAGCCCCAGAATTTT.

The DNA for the CDR3 is TGCGCCAGCAGCTTGGAAGGACAGGGTGGAGAAAAACTGTTTTTT. Its protein product is CASSLEGQGGEKLFF. J is TRBJ1-4 and V is TRBV5-1; 8 bases align to TRBD1. The V and J ends lost 0 bases and 8 bases, in that order; junction bases with no gene match: 6. The CDR3 sequence is 15 residues long. CDR1 is SGHRS, CDR2 YFSETQ, per germline.

This clonotype occurred many times. The chain joins TRBV5-1 to TRBJ2-1; D tentatively fits TRBD1 or TRBD2 (5 bases each). V was clipped by 4 bases and J by 7 bases, with 12 bases between them. Germline V gene data show CDR1 as SGHRS and CDR2 as YFSETQ. This CDR3 is 13 amino acids long. Written as DNA, the CDR3 is TGCGCCAGCAGCGTGGGACCGACGAATGAGCAGTTCTTC. It translates to CASSVGPTNEQFF.